These 3 T cell receptor beta chains came from one sample sequenced in a study of CD4+ T cells in melanoma. The protocol was immunoSEQ multiplex PCR, while the TCRdb copy is restricted to in-frame clones and leaves out a portion. The repertoire holds 15,000 or so clones, with 50% to 75% as singletons. Specimen: cells from a culture (not recorded whether cultured in vitro). The receptors were gathered from a human donor with melanoma.

This clone was picked up one time. The V and J genes are TRBV5-1 and TRBJ1-1; the match to TRBD1 covers 7 bases. Germline CDR1 SGHRS, CDR2 YFSETQ. V was clipped by 0 bases and J by 1 base; unmatched bases: 3. The CDR3 has 15 residues. The CDR3 reads CASSLVSGGNTEAFF. DNA of the CDR3: TGCGCCAGCAGCTTGGTTTCAGGGGGGAACACTGAAGCTTTCTTT. Complete variable domain (other parts from reference TRBV5-1 and TRBJ1-1): KAGVTQTPRYLIKTRGQQVTLSCSPISGHRSVSWYQQTPGQGLQFLFEYFSETQRNKGNFPGRFSGRQFSNSRSEMNVSTLELGDSALYLCASSLVSGGNTEAFFGQGTRLTVV.

The CDR3 region is CASSRFGWGQGKYQETQYF. The CDR3 nucleotides read TGCGCCAGCAGCCGGTTCGGCTGGGGACAGGGGAAATACCAAGAGACCCAGTACTTC. The chain uses TRBV4-1 and TRBJ2-5; 10 bases agree with TRBD1. V gave up 4 bases and J gave up 0 bases; unmatched junction bases: 14. CDR1 and CDR2 from the germline V gene are MGHRA and YSYEKL. The CDR3 contains 19 residues.

In this sample, this clone turned up a few times. The chain uses TRBV30 and TRBJ2-3; D is uncertain. This CDR3 contains 13 residues. Germline V gives CDR1 GTSNPN, CDR2 SVGIG (reference sequence). The ends were cut back, 3 bases at V and 6 bases at J, with 13 bases in the middle. The CDR3 sequence is CAWRGVSLDTQYF. The CDR3 bases are TGTGCCTGGAGAGGAGTCTCCCTCGATACGCAGTATTTT.